This record looks at one TCR beta chain sequence and its context. Its antigen remains unknown. The sample comes from a study of cytomegalovirus exposure and HLA in healthy donors. Study observations and caveats: A later analysis, which compared TCR beta chains of equal frequency, found the HLA-associated ones more clonally expanded. The authors assumed roughly uniform sequencing depth across donors for presence/absence analyses. Later analysis identified several of the most significant clusters that appeared linked to common viral pathogens.

Germline V gene sequence: CDR1 MGHDK, CDR2 SYGVNS. CDR3 length equals 15 residues. V lost 3 bases and J 4 bases, leaving 13 bases between the germline ends. Primers: 60 Vbeta forward and 13 Jbeta reverse. The data were produced by immunoSEQ multiplex PCR, yet TCRdb's version contains in-frame clones alone and is incomplete. The sample includes 100,000 to 150,000 clones, 65% to 80% of them seen just once. The receptor comes from a male donor in good health and CMV-seropositive. Sequenced: PBMCs. V is TRBV25-1 and J is TRBJ1-5; no clear D. The CDR3 region is CASSDGGKPNQPQHF. In DNA, the CDR3 is TGTGCCAGCAGTGACGGAGGAAAGCCTAATCAGCCCCAGCATTTT.